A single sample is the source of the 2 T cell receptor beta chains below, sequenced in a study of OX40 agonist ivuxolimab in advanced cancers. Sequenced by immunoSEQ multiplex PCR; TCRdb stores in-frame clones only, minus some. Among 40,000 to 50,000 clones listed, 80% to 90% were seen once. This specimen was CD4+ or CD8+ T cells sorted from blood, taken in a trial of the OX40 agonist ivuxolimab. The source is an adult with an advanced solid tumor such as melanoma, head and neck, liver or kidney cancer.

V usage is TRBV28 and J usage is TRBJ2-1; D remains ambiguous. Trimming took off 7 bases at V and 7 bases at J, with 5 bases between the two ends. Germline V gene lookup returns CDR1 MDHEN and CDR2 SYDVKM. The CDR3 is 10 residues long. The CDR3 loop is CASKLNEQFF. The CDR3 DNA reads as TGTGCCAGCAAACTTAATGAGCAGTTCTTC.

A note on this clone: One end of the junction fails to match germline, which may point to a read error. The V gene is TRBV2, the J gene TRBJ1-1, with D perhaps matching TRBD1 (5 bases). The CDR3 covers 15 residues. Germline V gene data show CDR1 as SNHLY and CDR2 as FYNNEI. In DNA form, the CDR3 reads TGTGCCAGCAGTGACTCCCCCGGGGCAGACCGGTCGCTCGACTTT. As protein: CASSDSPGADRSLDF.